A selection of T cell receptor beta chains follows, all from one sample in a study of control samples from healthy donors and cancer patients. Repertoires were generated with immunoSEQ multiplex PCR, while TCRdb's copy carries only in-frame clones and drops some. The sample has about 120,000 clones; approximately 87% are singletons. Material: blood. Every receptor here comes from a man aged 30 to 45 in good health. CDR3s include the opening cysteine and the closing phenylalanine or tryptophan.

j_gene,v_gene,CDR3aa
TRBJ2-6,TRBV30,CAGNDRSGANVLTF
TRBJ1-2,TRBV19,CASSKSQSLSNGYTF
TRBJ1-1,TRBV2,CASRGRGMNTEAFF
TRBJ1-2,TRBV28,CASFGRYCGYTF
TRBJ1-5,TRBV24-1,CATSDTRRQAGEQPQHF
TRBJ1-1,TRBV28,CASSRLSGGTEAFF
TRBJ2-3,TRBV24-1,CATSDSGARSTDTQYF
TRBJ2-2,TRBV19,CASSKGDRLTNTGELFF
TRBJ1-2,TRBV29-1,CSVTPQGGNGYTF
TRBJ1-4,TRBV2,CASRPRQAVEKLFF
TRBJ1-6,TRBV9,CASSPTGDSYNSPLHF
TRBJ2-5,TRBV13,CASSLARGGKETQYF
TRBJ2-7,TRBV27,CASGLSRDLEQYF
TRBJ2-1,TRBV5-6,CASSLERASSYNEQFF
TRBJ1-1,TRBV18,CASSPQGGNTEAFF
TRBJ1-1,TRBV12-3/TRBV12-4,CASSLWNTEAFF
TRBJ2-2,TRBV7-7,CASSSGQRGVTAGELFF
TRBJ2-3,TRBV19,CASSIGTSTDTQYF
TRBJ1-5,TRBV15,CATSRDGGNFWDNQPQHF
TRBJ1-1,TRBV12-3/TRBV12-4,CASTFGRTEAFF
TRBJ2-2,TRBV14,CASSQSLSNTGELFF
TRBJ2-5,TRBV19,CASSMGTPIETQYF
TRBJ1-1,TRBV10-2,CASSAPEGGGTEAFF
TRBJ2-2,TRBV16,CASSPSRANSGELFF
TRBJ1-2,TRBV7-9,CASSLGLVVDGYTF
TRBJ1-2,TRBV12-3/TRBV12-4,CASSSRVGGYTF
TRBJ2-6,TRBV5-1,CASSFSTGGPSGANVLTF
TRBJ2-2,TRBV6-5,CASIGGSRLDGELFF
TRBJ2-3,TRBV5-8,CASSLITPDTQYF
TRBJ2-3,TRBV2,CASSEGTSISTDTQYF
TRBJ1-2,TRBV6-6,CASSRDREGYGYTF
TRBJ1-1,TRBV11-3,CASSPNQNTEAFF
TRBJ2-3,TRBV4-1,CASSRLGSTDTQYF
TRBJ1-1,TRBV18,CASSPVTGANTEAFF
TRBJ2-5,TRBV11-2,CASSEGIGETQYF
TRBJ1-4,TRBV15,CATSTSTGLREKLFF
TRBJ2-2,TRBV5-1,CASSLGGDTGELFF
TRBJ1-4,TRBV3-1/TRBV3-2,CASSHFRGLGEKLFF
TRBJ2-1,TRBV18,CASSPKQNNNEQFF
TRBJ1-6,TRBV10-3,CAIQDRLGINSPLHF
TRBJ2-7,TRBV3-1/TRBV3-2,CASSQASGYEQYF